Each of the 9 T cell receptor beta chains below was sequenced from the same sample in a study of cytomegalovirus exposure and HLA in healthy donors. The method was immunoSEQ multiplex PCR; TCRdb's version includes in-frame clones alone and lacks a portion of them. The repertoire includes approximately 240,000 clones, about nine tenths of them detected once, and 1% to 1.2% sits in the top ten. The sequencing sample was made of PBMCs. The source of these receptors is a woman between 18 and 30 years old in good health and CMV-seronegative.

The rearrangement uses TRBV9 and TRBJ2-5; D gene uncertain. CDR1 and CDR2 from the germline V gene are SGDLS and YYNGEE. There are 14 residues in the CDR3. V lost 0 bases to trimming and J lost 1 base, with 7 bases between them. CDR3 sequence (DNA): TGTGCCAGCAGCGTAGATGATAGCCAAGAGACCCAGTACTTC. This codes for CASSVDDSQETQYF. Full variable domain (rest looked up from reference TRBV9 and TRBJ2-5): DSGVTQTPKHLITATGQRVTLRCSPRSGDLSVYWYQQSLDQGLQFLIQYYNGEERAKGNILERFSAQQFPDLHSELNLSSLELGDSALYFCASSVDDSQETQYFGPGTRLLVL.

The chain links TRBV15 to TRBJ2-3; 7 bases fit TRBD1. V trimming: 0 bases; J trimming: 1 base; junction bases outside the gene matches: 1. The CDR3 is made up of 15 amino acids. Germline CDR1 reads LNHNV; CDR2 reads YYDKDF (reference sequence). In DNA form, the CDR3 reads TGTGCCACCAGCAGAGAAGACAGGGGCACAGATACGCAGTATTTT. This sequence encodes CATSREDRGTDTQYF. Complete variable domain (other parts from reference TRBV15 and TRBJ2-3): DAMVIQNPRYQVTQFGKPVTLSCSQTLNHNVMYWYQQKSSQAPKLLFHYYDKDFNNEADTPDNFQSRRPNTSFCFLDIRSPGLGDTAMYLCATSREDRGTDTQYFGPGTRLTVL.

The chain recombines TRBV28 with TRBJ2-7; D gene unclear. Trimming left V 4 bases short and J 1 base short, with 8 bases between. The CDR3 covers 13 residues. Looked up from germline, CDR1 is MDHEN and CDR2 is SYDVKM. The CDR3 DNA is TGTGCCAGCAGTTCACCTAGTTCCTACGAGCAGTACTTC. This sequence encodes CASSSPSSYEQYF.

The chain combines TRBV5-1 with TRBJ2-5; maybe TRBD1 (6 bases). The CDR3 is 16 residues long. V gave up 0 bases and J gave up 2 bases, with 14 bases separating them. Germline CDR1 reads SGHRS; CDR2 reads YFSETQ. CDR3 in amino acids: CASSLGGPPPQETQYF. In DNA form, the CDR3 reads TGCGCCAGCAGCTTGGGGGGGCCCCCTCCTCAAGAGACCCAGTACTTC. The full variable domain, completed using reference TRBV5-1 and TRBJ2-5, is KAGVTQTPRYLIKTRGQQVTLSCSPISGHRSVSWYQQTPGQGLQFLFEYFSETQRNKGNFPGRFSGRQFSNSRSEMNVSTLELGDSALYLCASSLGGPPPQETQYFGPGTRLLVL.

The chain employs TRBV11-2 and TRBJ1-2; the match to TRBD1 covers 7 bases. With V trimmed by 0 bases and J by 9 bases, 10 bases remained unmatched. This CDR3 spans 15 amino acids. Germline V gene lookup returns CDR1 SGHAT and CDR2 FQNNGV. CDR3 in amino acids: CASSLDRGRGASYTF. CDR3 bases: TGTGCCAGCAGCTTAGATCGTGGCAGGGGGGCTAGCTACACCTTC. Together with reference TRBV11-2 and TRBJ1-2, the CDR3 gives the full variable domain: EAGVAQSPRYKIIEKRQSVAFWCNPISGHATLYWYQQILGQGPKLLIQFQNNGVVDDSQLPKDRFSAERLKGVDSTLKIQPAKLEDSAVYLCASSLDRGRGASYTFGSGTRLTVV.

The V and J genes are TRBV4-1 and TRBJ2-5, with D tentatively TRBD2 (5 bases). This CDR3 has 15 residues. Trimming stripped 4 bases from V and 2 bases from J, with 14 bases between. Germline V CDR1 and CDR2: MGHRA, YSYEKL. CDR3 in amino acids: CASSLFLAEQETQYF. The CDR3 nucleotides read TGCGCCAGCAGCCTCTTCCTAGCAGAACAAGAGACCCAGTACTTC.

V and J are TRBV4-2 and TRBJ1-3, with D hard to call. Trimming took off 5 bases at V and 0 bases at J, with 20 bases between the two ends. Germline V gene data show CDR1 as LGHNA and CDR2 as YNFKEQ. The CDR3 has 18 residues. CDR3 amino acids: CASSFRVREGVSGNTIYF. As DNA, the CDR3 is TGTGCCAGCAGCTTCCGGGTGAGGGAAGGTGTCTCTGGAAACACCATATATTTT.

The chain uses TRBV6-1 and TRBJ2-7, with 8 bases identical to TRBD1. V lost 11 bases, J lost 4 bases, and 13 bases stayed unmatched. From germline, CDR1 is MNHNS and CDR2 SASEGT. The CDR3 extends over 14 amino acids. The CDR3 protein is CACKGRDRGYEQYF. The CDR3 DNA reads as TGTGCCTGCAAAGGAAGAGACAGGGGTTACGAGCAGTACTTC.

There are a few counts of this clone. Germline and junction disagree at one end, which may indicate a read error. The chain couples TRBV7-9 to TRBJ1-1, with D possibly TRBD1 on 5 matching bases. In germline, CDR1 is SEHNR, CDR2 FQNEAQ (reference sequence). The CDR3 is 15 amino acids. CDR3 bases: TGTGCCAGCAGCTCGTTTTTGGCAGACAGTTTGAAGCTGATCTTT. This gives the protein CASSSFLADSLKLIF.